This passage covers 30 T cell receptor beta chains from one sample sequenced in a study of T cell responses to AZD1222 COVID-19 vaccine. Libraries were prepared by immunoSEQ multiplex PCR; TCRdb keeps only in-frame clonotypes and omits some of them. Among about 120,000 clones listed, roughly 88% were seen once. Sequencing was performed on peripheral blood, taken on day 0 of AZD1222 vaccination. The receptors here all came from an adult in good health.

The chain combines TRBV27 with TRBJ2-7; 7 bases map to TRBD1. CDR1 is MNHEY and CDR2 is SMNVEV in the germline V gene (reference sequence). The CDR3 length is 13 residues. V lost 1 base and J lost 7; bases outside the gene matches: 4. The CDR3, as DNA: TGTGCCAGCAGTTTATACAGGGGTGGGGAGCAGTACTTC. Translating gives CASSLYRGGEQYF.

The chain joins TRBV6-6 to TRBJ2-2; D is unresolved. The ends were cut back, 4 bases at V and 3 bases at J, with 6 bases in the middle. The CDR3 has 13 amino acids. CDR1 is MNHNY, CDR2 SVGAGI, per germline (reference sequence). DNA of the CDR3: TGTGCCAGCAGTTCTGTGGACACCGGGGAGCTGTTTTTT. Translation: CASSSVDTGELFF.

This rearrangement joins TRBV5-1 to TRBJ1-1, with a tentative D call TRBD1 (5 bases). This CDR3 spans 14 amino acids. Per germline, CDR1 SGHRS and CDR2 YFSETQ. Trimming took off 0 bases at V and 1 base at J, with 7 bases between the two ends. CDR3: CASSLAGGNTEAFF. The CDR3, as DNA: TGCGCCAGCAGCTTGGCCGGGGGGAACACTGAAGCTTTCTTT. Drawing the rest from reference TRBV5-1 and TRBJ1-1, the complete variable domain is KAGVTQTPRYLIKTRGQQVTLSCSPISGHRSVSWYQQTPGQGLQFLFEYFSETQRNKGNFPGRFSGRQFSNSRSEMNVSTLELGDSALYLCASSLAGGNTEAFFGQGTRLTVV.

CDR3 sequence: CASTAGTSFGELFF. CDR3 DNA sequence: TGTGCCAGCACAGCGGGGACCTCCTTCGGGGAGCTGTTTTTT. This rearrangement joins TRBV6-5 to TRBJ2-2, with TRBD2 matching 7 bases. The germline gives CDR1 MNHEY, CDR2 SVGAGI. V was pared by 7 bases and J by 7 bases, with 9 bases of the junction left unmatched. This CDR3 contains 14 residues.

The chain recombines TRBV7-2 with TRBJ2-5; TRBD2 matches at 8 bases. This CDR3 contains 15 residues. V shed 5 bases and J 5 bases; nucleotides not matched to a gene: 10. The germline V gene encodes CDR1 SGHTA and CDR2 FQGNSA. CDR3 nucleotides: TGTGCCAGCAGCCCACGCAGTGGCGGGGGGGAGACCCAGTACTTC. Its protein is CASSPRSGGGETQYF. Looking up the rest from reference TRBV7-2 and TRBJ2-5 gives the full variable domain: GAGVSQSPSNKVTEKGKDVELRCDPISGHTALYWYRQSLGQGLEFLIYFQGNSAPDKSGLPSDRFSAERTGGSVSTLTIQRTQQEDSAVYLCASSPRSGGGETQYFGPGTRLLVL.

The CDR3 nucleotides read TGTGCCAGCACCGTAAGGAGGGGCTCCTATAATTCACCCCTCCACTTT. Its protein is CASTVRRGSYNSPLHF. The J gene is TRBJ1-6, the V gene TRBV7-2, with D possibly TRBD1 on 5 matching bases. There are 16 residues in the CDR3. Germline values: CDR1 SGHTA, CDR2 FQGNSA. V lost 7 bases, J lost 0 bases, and 13 bases lay in between. The whole variable domain, remainder taken from reference TRBV7-2 and TRBJ1-6, is GAGVSQSPSNKVTEKGKDVELRCDPISGHTALYWYRQSLGQGLEFLIYFQGNSAPDKSGLPSDRFSAERTGGSVSTLTIQRTQQEDSAVYLCASTVRRGSYNSPLHFGNGTRLTVT.

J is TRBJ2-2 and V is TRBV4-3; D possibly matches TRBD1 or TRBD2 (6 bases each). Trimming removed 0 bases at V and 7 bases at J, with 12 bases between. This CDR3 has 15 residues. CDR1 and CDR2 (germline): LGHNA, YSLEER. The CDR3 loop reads CASSQDPGAGGELFF. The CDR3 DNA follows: TGCGCCAGCAGCCAAGATCCGGGGGCGGGCGGGGAGCTGTTTTTT.

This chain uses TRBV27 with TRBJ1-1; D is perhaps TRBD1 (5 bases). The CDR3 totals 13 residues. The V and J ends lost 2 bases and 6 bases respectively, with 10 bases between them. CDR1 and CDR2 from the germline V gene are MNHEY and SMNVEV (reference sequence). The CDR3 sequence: CASSLRQGAEAFF. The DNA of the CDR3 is TGTGCCAGCAGTTTACGTCAGGGCGCTGAAGCTTTCTTT.

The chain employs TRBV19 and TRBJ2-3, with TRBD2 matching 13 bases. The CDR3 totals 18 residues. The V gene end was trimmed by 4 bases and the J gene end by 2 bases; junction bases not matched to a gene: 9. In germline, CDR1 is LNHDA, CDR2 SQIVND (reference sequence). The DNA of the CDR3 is TGTGCCAGTAGTACCCTCAGGACTAGCGGGGGTAACACAGATACGCAGTATTTT. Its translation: CASSTLRTSGGNTDTQYF.

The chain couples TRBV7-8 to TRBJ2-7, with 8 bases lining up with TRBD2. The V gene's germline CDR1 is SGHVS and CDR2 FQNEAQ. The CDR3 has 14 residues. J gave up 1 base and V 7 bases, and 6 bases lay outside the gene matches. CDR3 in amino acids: CASTRAGASYEQYF. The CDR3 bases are TGTGCCAGCACCCGAGCGGGGGCGTCCTACGAGCAGTACTTC. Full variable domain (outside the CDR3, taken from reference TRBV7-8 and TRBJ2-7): GAGVSQSPRYKVAKRGQDVALRCDPISGHVSLFWYQQALGQGPEFLTYFQNEAQLDKSGLPSDRFFAERPEGSVSTLKIQRTQQEDSAVYLCASTRAGASYEQYFGPGTRLTVT.

CDR3 protein: CASRPRADYGYTF. CDR3 bases: TGTGCCAGCAGACCCCGGGCAGACTATGGCTACACCTTC. The chain has TRBV5-8 and TRBJ1-2; D call uncertain. Germline CDR1 reads SGHTS; CDR2 reads YDEGEE. Between the trimmed V and J ends, which lost 5 bases and 3 bases, there was a span of 11 bases. The CDR3 extends over 13 amino acids.

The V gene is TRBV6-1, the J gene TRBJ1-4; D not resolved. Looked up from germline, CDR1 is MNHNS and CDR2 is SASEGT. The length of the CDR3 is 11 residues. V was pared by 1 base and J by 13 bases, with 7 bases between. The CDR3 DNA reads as TGTGCCAGCAGTGAAGGGGTCGGACTGTTTTTT. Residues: CASSEGVGLFF.

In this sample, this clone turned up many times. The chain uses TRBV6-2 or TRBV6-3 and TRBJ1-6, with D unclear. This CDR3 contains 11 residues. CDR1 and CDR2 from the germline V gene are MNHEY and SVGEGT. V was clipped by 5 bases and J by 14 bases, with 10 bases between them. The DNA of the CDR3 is TGTGCCAGCAGTGAGCATCAGGCCCTCCACTTT. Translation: CASSEHQALHF.

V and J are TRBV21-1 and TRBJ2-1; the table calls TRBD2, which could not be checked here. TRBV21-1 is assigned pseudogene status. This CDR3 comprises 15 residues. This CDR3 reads CANPIGTSVFHEQFF. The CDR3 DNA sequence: TGTGCCAACCCGATCGGGACTAGCGTTTTCCATGAGCAGTTCTTC.

In DNA form, the CDR3 reads TGTGCCAGCTCACCACCGAGGGGGGGCCGTTTCGTCAATGAGCAGTTCTTC. It yields the protein CASSPPRGGRFVNEQFF. The chain combines TRBV18 with TRBJ2-1, with D possibly TRBD2 on 7 matching bases. The germline V gene encodes CDR1 KGHSH and CDR2 LQKENI. The V end was cut by 0 bases, the J end by 6 bases, with 18 bases between. The CDR3 is made up of 17 amino acids.

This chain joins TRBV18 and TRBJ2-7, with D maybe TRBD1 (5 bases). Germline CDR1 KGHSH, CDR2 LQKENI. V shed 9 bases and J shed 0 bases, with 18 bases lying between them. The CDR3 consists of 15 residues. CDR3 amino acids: CASSEQAFSSYEQYF. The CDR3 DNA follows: TGTGCCAGTAGTGAACAGGCCTTTAGCTCCTACGAGCAGTACTTC. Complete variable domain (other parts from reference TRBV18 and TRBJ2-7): NAGVMQNPRHLVRRRGQEARLRCSPMKGHSHVYWYRQLPEEGLKFMVYLQKENIIDESGMPKERFSAEFPKEGPSILRIQQVVRGDSAAYFCASSEQAFSSYEQYFGPGTRLTVT.

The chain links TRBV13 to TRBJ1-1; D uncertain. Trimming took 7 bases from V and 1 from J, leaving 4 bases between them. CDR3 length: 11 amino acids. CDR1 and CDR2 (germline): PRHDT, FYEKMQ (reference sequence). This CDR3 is CASKTNTEAFF. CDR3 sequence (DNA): TGTGCCAGCAAAACGAACACTGAAGCTTTCTTT.

Written as DNA, the CDR3 is TGTGCCAGCAGTCAGGACAGGGTTTGGTACTTC. This gives the protein CASSQDRVWYF. This rearrangement joins TRBV27 to TRBJ2-7; 8 nucleotides match TRBD1. Trimming at V came to 5 bases and at J to 12 bases, leaving 6 bases not matched to a gene. The CDR3 has 11 amino acids. The germline gives CDR1 MNHEY, CDR2 SMNVEV (reference sequence).

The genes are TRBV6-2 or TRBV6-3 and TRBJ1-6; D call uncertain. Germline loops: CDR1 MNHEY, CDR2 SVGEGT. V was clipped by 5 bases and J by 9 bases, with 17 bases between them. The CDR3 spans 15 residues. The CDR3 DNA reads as TGTGCCAGCAGTCCACCCCTTCAATGGGTTTCACCCCTCCACTTT. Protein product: CASSPPLQWVSPLHF.

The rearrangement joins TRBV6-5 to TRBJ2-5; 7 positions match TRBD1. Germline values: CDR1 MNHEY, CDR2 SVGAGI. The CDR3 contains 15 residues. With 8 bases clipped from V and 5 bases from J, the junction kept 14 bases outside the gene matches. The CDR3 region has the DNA TGTGCCAGCTCCGGGGACAGTACTATCTGGGAGACCCAGTACTTC. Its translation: CASSGDSTIWETQYF.

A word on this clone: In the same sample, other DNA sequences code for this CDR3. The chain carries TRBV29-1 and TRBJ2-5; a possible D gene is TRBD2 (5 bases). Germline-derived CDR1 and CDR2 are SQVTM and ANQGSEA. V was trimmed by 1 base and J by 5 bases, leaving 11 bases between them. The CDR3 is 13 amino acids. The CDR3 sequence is CSVEGGIRETQYF. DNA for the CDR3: TGCAGCGTTGAAGGAGGGATCCGTGAGACCCAGTACTTC.

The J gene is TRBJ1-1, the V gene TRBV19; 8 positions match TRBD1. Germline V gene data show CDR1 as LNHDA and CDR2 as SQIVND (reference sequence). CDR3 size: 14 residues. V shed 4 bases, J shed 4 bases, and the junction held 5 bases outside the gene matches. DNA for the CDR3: TGTGCCAGTAGTAGCAGGGGGCTGACCACTGAAGCTTTCTTT. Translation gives CASSSRGLTTEAFF.

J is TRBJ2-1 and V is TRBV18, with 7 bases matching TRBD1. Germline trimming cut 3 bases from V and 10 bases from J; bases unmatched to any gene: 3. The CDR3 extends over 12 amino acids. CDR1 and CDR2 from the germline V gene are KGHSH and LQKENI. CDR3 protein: CASSPGQREQFF. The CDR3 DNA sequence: TGTGCCAGCTCACCGGGACAGCGAGAGCAGTTCTTC. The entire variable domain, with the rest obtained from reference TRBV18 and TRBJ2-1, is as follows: NAGVMQNPRHLVRRRGQEARLRCSPMKGHSHVYWYRQLPEEGLKFMVYLQKENIIDESGMPKERFSAEFPKEGPSILRIQQVVRGDSAAYFCASSPGQREQFFGPGTRLTVL.

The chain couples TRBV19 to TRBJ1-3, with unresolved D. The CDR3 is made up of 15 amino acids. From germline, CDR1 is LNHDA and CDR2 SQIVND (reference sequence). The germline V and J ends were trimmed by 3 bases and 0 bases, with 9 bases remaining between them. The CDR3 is CASSILADSGNTIYF. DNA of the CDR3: TGTGCCAGTAGTATTCTCGCGGACTCTGGAAACACCATATATTTT.

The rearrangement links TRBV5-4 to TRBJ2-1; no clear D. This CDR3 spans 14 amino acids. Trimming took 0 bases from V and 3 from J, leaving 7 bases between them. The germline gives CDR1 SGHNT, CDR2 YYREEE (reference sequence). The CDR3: CASSLALDYNEQFF. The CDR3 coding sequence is TGTGCCAGCAGCTTGGCCTTAGACTACAATGAGCAGTTCTTC.

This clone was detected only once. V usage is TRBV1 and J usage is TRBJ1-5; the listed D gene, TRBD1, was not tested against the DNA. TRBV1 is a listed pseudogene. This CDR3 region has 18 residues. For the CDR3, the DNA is TGCACCAGCAGCCGAAGGGACAGGGAAAGTTATAGCAATCAGCCCCAGCATTTT. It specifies CTSSRRDRESYSNQPQHF.

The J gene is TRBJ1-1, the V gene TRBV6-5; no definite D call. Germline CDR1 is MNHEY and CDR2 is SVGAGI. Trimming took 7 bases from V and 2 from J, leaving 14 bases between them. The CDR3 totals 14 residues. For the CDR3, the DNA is TGTGCCAGCACCCAGACAATAGCAAACACTGAAGCTTTCTTT. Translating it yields CASTQTIANTEAFF.

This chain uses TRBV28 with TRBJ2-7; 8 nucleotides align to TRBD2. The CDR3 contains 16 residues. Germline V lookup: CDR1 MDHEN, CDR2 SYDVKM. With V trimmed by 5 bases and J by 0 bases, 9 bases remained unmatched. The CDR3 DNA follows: TGTGCCAGCAGTGCCGTCAGCGGGGGTGACTCCTACGAGCAGTACTTC. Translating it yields CASSAVSGGDSYEQYF.

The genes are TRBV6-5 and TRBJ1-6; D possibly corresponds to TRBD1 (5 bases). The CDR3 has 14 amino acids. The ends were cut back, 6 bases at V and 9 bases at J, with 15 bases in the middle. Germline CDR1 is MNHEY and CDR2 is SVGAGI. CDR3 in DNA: TGTGCCAGCAGGTCCGGGGCTAGTGGTTCACCCCTCCACTTT. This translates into CASRSGASGSPLHF.

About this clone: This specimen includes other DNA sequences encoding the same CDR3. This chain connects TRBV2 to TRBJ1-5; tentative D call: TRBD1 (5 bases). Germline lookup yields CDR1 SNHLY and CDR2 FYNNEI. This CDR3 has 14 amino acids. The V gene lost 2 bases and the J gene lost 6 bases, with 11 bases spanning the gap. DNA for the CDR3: TGTGCCAGCAGTGAAAACCAGGGAAGTCAGCCCCAGCATTTT. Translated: CASSENQGSQPQHF.